The 27 T cell receptor beta chains reported below all come from one sample, sequenced in a study of shared T cell receptors in the human thymus. Using immunoSEQ multiplex PCR, the repertoire was profiled, and TCRdb retains in-frame clones only, with some absent. The table shows 700,000 or so clones, with 80% to 90% occurring only once. These data also featured in a second study, about human thymus T cells.

Material for sequencing was thymocytes. The receptors stem from a girl less than two years old with a congenital heart defect.

The CDR3 nucleotides read TGTGCCAGCAGCGGGACAGGGAGTTGGGCCGGGGAGCTGTTTTTT. This translates into CASSGTGSWAGELFF. V is TRBV2 and J is TRBJ2-2, with 9 bases matching TRBD1. The V gene's germline CDR1 is SNHLY and CDR2 FYNNEI. The CDR3 has 15 amino acids. Germline trimming cut 6 bases from V and 6 bases from J; bases unmatched to any gene: 8.

The chain carries TRBV29-1 and TRBJ2-7, with D perhaps TRBD1 (5 bases). CDR1 and CDR2 (germline): SQVTM, ANQGSEA. V lost 6 bases and J lost 6, with 24 bases in between. There are 15 residues in the CDR3. CDR3 nucleotide sequence: TGCAGCGTGTCCACGTCTCAGGGTGGTTCAAGCGAGCAGTACTTC. This translates into CSVSTSQGGSSEQYF.

This clone was observed a single time. The chain uses TRBV27 and TRBJ2-6, with 8 bases aligning to TRBD1. CDR3 size: 19 residues. Germline CDR1 reads MNHEY; CDR2 reads SMNVEV (reference sequence). The V segment lost 6 bases and the J segment 0 bases; nucleotides outside the gene matches: 13. The chain's CDR3 is CASSYAVPGQDSGANVLTF. DNA for the CDR3: TGTGCCAGCAGCTACGCCGTCCCGGGACAGGACTCTGGGGCCAACGTCCTGACTTTC.

This clone has only one observation. The chain uses TRBV5-6 and TRBJ1-5; 9 bases are shared with TRBD1. The CDR3 spans 16 residues. Unmatched junction bases numbered 6, after V lost 0 bases and J lost 5 bases. Germline loops: CDR1 SGHDT, CDR2 YYEEEE. CDR3 bases: TGTGCCAGCAGCTTGGGGATGGACAGGGGCGATCAGCCCCAGCATTTT. It specifies CASSLGMDRGDQPQHF.

With respect to this clone: Other nucleotide sequences from this sample produce the same CDR3. CDR3 amino acids: CASSYGGAGSNQPQHF. The CDR3 bases are TGTGCCAGCAGTTACGGCGGCGCGGGTAGCAATCAGCCCCAGCATTTT. The J gene is TRBJ1-5, the V gene TRBV6-5; D gene ambiguous. V lost 2 bases, J lost 0 bases, and 11 bases lay in between. The CDR3 runs 16 residues. The V gene's germline CDR1 is MNHEY and CDR2 SVGAGI.

The sample holds one count of this clone. The chain links TRBV7-6 to TRBJ1-2, with D perhaps TRBD1 (6 bases). The CDR3 consists of 17 residues. Trimming removed 0 bases from V and 0 bases from J, with 14 bases in between. CDR1 SGHVS and CDR2 FNYEAQ come from the germline V gene. The CDR3 region is CASSLARSGAPNYGYTF. The CDR3 coding sequence is TGTGCCAGCAGCTTAGCCCGATCAGGGGCACCTAACTATGGCTACACCTTC.

CDR3 sequence: CASSDRGCSYEQYF. The DNA of the CDR3 is TGTGCCAGCAGCGACAGGGGGTGCTCCTACGAGCAGTACTTC. This sequence joins TRBV6-1 and TRBJ2-7, with 9 bases aligning to TRBD1. The CDR3 loop spans 14 amino acids. The ends lost 6 bases at V and 0 bases at J; junction bases unmatched: 3. CDR1 and CDR2 (germline): MNHNS, SASEGT.

The genes are TRBV5-1 and TRBJ1-2; D is unclear. The CDR3 spans 14 residues. Trimming stripped 1 base from V and 13 bases from J, with 20 bases between. Per the germline V gene, CDR1 is SGHRS and CDR2 is YFSETQ. The CDR3 spells CASSLYLAGSPLTF. The CDR3 region has the DNA TGCGCCAGCAGCTTGTATCTGGCAGGATCCCCTCTCACCTTC.

The gene calls are TRBV27 and TRBJ2-7, with D possibly TRBD1 on 6 matching bases. Germline CDR1 is MNHEY and CDR2 is SMNVEV (reference sequence). Deletions cut 2 bases from V and 3 bases from J, with 14 bases between. The CDR3 sequence is 15 residues long. In nucleotides, the CDR3 is TGTGCCAGCAGTTTACGGACAGCAAAGTACTACGAGCAGTACTTC. The encoded protein is CASSLRTAKYYEQYF.

The rearrangement uses TRBV18 and TRBJ2-5, with D possibly being TRBD2 (5 bases). Germline CDR1 is KGHSH and CDR2 is LQKENI. The CDR3 contains 18 residues. The V end lost 2 bases, the J end lost 2 bases, and 21 bases lay between the germline ends. CDR3 DNA sequence: TGTGCCAGCTCACCATCAAAAGTCCCAAAGCGGACTCAAGAGACCCAGTACTTC. Translation: CASSPSKVPKRTQETQYF.

This clone was observed once. The chain joins TRBV2 to TRBJ2-5; 8 nucleotides line up with TRBD1. CDR3 size: 17 residues. Germline V gene lookup returns CDR1 SNHLY and CDR2 FYNNEI. V trimming: 4 bases; J trimming: 1 base; junction bases outside the gene matches: 11. The CDR3, as DNA: TGTGCCAGCAGTGTTACGAGAAAAGACAGGGGCCAAGAGACCCAGTACTTC. Translating it yields CASSVTRKDRGQETQYF.

The V call is TRBV5-4, the J call TRBJ1-2, with a weak D call TRBD1 (5 bases). The V gene lost 1 base and the J gene lost 2 bases, with 12 bases spanning the gap. The CDR3 consists of 15 residues. Germline V CDR1 and CDR2: SGHNT, YYREEE (reference sequence). CDR3 sequence reads: CASSLPGGMNYGYTF. In nucleotides, the CDR3 is TGTGCCAGCAGCTTGCCCGGGGGGATGAACTATGGCTACACCTTC.

The chain links TRBV5-6 to TRBJ1-1, with 11 nucleotides matching TRBD1. The germline CDR1 and CDR2 sequences are SGHDT and YYEEEE. After removal of 4 bases from V and 3 bases from J, the junction contained 8 bases not matched to a gene. The CDR3 loop spans 16 amino acids. CDR3 in amino acids: CASSEGQGAYDTEAFF. The CDR3 nucleotides are TGTGCCAGCAGCGAAGGACAGGGGGCCTACGACACTGAAGCTTTCTTT.

This clone was seen more than once but under ten times. The chain carries TRBV5-1 and TRBJ2-5, with D possibly TRBD1 on 6 matching bases. V lost 4 bases and J 3 bases, leaving 19 bases between the germline ends. Germline CDR1 and CDR2: SGHRS and YFSETQ. The CDR3 spans 16 residues. The CDR3: CASSSRQAEIKETQYF. In nucleotides, the CDR3 is TGCGCCAGCAGCAGCCGACAGGCCGAAATAAAAGAGACCCAGTACTTC.

The V call is TRBV27, the J call TRBJ1-2; tentative D call: TRBD1 (6 bases). The CDR3 has 16 residues. In germline, CDR1 is MNHEY, CDR2 SMNVEV (reference sequence). The V end was cut by 0 bases, the J end by 4 bases, with 15 bases between. The CDR3 DNA follows: TGTGCCAGCAGTTTATCTGCCTGGGGGCAGGTCTATGGCTACACCTTC. Protein sequence: CASSLSAWGQVYGYTF.

V usage is TRBV4-3 and J usage is TRBJ2-1, with 7 nucleotides matching TRBD2. J lost 15 bases, V lost 2 bases, and 10 bases had no gene match. From germline, CDR1 is LGHNA and CDR2 YSLEER. This CDR3 contains 13 residues. The chain's CDR3 is CASSQSLGEGRFF. CDR3 sequence (DNA): TGCGCCAGCAGCCAAAGCCTCGGGGAGGGAAGGTTCTTC.

This chain links TRBV13 with TRBJ2-2; 9 nucleotides match TRBD1. The V and J ends lost 5 bases and 1 base, in that order; junction bases with no gene match: 14. This CDR3 comprises 19 residues. The germline V gene encodes CDR1 PRHDT and CDR2 FYEKMQ (reference sequence). This CDR3 reads CASSPREGTGKLNTGELFF. The CDR3 bases are TGTGCCAGCAGCCCCCGTGAAGGGACAGGGAAACTGAACACCGGGGAGCTGTTTTTT.

This sequence joins TRBV2 and TRBJ1-1; D unclear. The CDR3 spans 21 residues. Looked up from germline, CDR1 is SNHLY and CDR2 is FYNNEI. V lost 7 bases, J lost 0 bases, and 33 bases lay in between. The DNA for the CDR3 is TGTGCCAGCACCCCGTACCGGGGTAATTTCTTAGTCCCTCCTTTGAACACTGAAGCTTTCTTT. Encoded protein: CASTPYRGNFLVPPLNTEAFF.

This rearrangement joins TRBV11-2 to TRBJ1-2; 8 bases align to TRBD1. The CDR3 is 15 amino acids. Germline V gene sequence: CDR1 SGHAT, CDR2 FQNNGV. Trimming removed 2 bases from V and 4 bases from J; junction bases left unmatched: 6. The CDR3 spells CASSLHGQGCYGYTF. The CDR3 DNA reads as TGTGCCAGCAGCTTACACGGACAGGGCTGCTATGGCTACACCTTC.

This clone has a single count. J is TRBJ2-1 and V is TRBV25-1; 8 nucleotides agree with TRBD1. The germline gives CDR1 MGHDK, CDR2 SYGVNS. With 3 bases clipped from V and 0 bases from J, the junction kept 10 bases outside the gene matches. CDR3 length equals 18 residues. DNA for the CDR3: TGTGCCAGCAGTGAGATTCGGAGACAGGGGAGCTCCTACAATGAGCAGTTCTTC. Protein sequence: CASSEIRRQGSSYNEQFF.

This clone has only one observation. The chain links TRBV15 to TRBJ1-3; tentatively, D is TRBD1 (6 bases). The CDR3 contains 15 residues. Germline V gene sequence: CDR1 LNHNV, CDR2 YYDKDF (reference sequence). V was shortened by 5 bases and J by 1 base, with 12 bases between the two germline ends. The CDR3 coding sequence is TGTGCCACCAGCGGACGAACAGGGTCTGGAAACACCATATATTTT. Residues: CATSGRTGSGNTIYF.

The chain employs TRBV7-3 and TRBJ2-3, with 8 bases matching TRBD1. The junction had 9 bases not matched to a gene; V was cut back by 5 bases and J by 8 bases. The CDR3 spans 14 residues. Per germline, CDR1 SGHTA and CDR2 FQGTGA. In DNA form, the CDR3 reads TGTGCCAGCAGCCGAAAGGCAGGGGGCCTTACGCAGTATTTT. It translates to CASSRKAGGLTQYF.

DNA for the CDR3: TGTGCCAGCAGCCTGACGGGTTCTAACTATGGCTACACCTTC. Translating it yields CASSLTGSNYGYTF. The rearrangement joins TRBV14 to TRBJ1-2; D not resolved. This CDR3 spans 14 amino acids. Trimming shortened V by 4 bases and J by 0 bases, and 9 bases separated the two germline ends. In germline, CDR1 is SGHDN, CDR2 FVKESK.

CDR3 sequence: CAISELWRDTEAFF. In nucleotides, the CDR3 is TGTGCCATCAGTGAACTCTGGCGGGACACTGAAGCTTTCTTT. The J gene is TRBJ1-1, the V gene TRBV10-3; no definite D call. The CDR3 has 14 residues. The V gene lost 3 bases and the J gene lost 3 bases, with 11 bases spanning the gap. Germline V gene data show CDR1 as ENHRY and CDR2 as SYGVKD.

The chain is built from TRBV5-1 and TRBJ2-1; D is possibly TRBD2 (6 bases). Germline CDR1 and CDR2: SGHRS and YFSETQ. The CDR3 consists of 18 residues. V was pared by 0 bases and J by 5 bases, with 21 bases between. The CDR3 DNA reads TGCGCCAGCAGCTTGGGTTGGGTCGATCAGTGGGGGGACAATGAGCAGTTCTTC. Translated, it gives CASSLGWVDQWGDNEQFF.

This clone was observed once. V and J are TRBV4-3 and TRBJ1-2; D remains unclear. The germline V gene has CDR1 LGHNA and CDR2 YSLEER. V was pared by 2 bases and J by 8 bases, with 12 bases between. The CDR3 loop spans 13 amino acids. The CDR3 loop is CASSQMSRIGYTF. CDR3 bases: TGCGCCAGCAGCCAAATGTCGAGGATAGGCTACACCTTC.

Only one count was recorded for this clone. The V gene is TRBV14, the J gene TRBJ1-1; TRBD1 matches at 9 bases. From germline, CDR1 is SGHDN and CDR2 FVKESK. The CDR3 extends over 18 amino acids. After removal of 0 bases from V and 3 bases from J, the junction contained 11 bases not matched to a gene. CDR3 protein: CASSQEEQGASRDTEAFF. CDR3 coding DNA: TGTGCCAGCAGCCAAGAAGAACAGGGGGCGTCCAGGGACACTGAAGCTTTCTTT.